The 16 T cell receptor beta chains below all came from one sample that was sequenced in a study of shared clonotypes between healthy human individuals. CD45RO negativity and positive selection for CCR7 defined naive CD8 cells, a population that excluded terminally differentiated effector memory CD45RA+ cells. Some clones are missing from TCRdb's copy, which holds only in-frame ones; the method was immunoSEQ multiplex PCR. The sample comprises approximately 2,200,000 clones, roughly 91% of which are singletons, and 1.7% rests with the top ten. Sequences were obtained from naive CD8+ T cells from PBMCs. The source is a man aged 18-30 years in good health. Some clones in this sample may be carry-over from other donors' samples.

V usage is TRBV5-6 and J usage is TRBJ2-1, with no clear D. Between the trimmed V and J ends, which lost 1 base and 1 base, there was a span of 15 bases. This CDR3 contains 17 residues. In germline, CDR1 is SGHDT, CDR2 YYEEEE. The CDR3 DNA follows: TGTGCCAGCAGCTTGCTCCCTCGGAAGCAATCCTACAATGAGCAGTTCTTC. Its translation: CASSLLPRKQSYNEQFF.

The chain links TRBV7-9 to TRBJ2-2; tentatively, D is TRBD2 (6 bases). V dropped 2 bases and J dropped 1 base, with 20 bases sitting between them. Germline assignment: CDR1 SEHNR and CDR2 FQNEAQ (reference sequence). The length of the CDR3 is 19 residues. Here the CDR3 reads CASSLPNGARRGNTGELFF. DNA of the CDR3: TGTGCCAGCAGCTTACCAAACGGCGCACGGAGGGGGAACACCGGGGAGCTGTTTTTT. The whole variable domain, filled in from reference TRBV7-9 and TRBJ2-2, reads DTGVSQNPRHKITKRGQNVTFRCDPISEHNRLYWYRQTLGQGPEFLTYFQNEAQLEKSRLLSDRFSAERPKGSFSTLEIQRTEQGDSAMYLCASSLPNGARRGNTGELFFGEGSRLTVL.

This chain connects TRBV19 to TRBJ2-7, with 10 positions matching TRBD2. The CDR3 consists of 15 residues. CDR1 is LNHDA, CDR2 SQIVND, per germline (reference sequence). Germline trimming cut 4 bases from V and 0 bases from J; bases unmatched to any gene: 3. The CDR3 region has the DNA TGTGCCAGTAGTACGAGCGGGAGGGCCTCCTACGAGCAGTACTTC. This sequence encodes CASSTSGRASYEQYF.

The J gene is TRBJ2-7, the V gene TRBV5-5; perhaps D is TRBD1 or TRBD2 (5 bases each). This CDR3 region has 16 residues. The V and J ends lost 5 bases and 2 bases respectively, with 20 bases between them. CDR1 SGHKS and CDR2 YYEKEE come from the germline V gene (reference sequence). CDR3 protein: CASRLEGPSGPYEQYF. CDR3 sequence (DNA): TGTGCCAGCAGATTAGAGGGACCGTCGGGGCCCTACGAGCAGTACTTC.

This sequence joins TRBV25-1 and TRBJ2-7; D not certain. Germline V lookup: CDR1 MGHDK, CDR2 SYGVNS. This CDR3 comprises 12 residues. V lost 3 bases and J lost 2, with 5 bases in between. The CDR3 is CASSEAAYEQYF. As DNA, the CDR3 is TGTGCCAGCAGTGAGGCAGCCTACGAGCAGTACTTC.

In the case of this clone: Other DNA sequences of this sample code for an identical CDR3. The chain combines TRBV27 with TRBJ2-1; TRBD2 is a possible D gene (5 bases). Trimming pared 2 bases from V and 4 bases from J, leaving 12 bases between. Looked up from germline, CDR1 is MNHEY and CDR2 is SMNVEV (reference sequence). There are 15 residues in the CDR3. CDR3 sequence: CASSLRGPSYNEQFF. The CDR3 nucleotides read TGTGCCAGCAGTTTACGAGGGCCGTCTTACAATGAGCAGTTCTTC.

This chain connects TRBV7-6 to TRBJ2-5, with 10 bases fitting TRBD2. In germline, CDR1 is SGHVS, CDR2 FNYEAQ. The CDR3 is 16 amino acids. Losses at the gene ends were 5 bases for V and 4 bases for J; bases not matched to a gene: 10. This CDR3 reads CASSVRLAGVGETQYF. For the CDR3, the DNA is TGTGCCAGCAGCGTCCGGCTAGCGGGAGTGGGAGAGACCCAGTACTTC.

This sequence joins TRBV18 and TRBJ2-3, with 7 bases fitting TRBD2. This CDR3 has 16 residues. Germline lookup yields CDR1 KGHSH and CDR2 LQKENI. Unmatched junction bases numbered 5, after V lost 0 bases and J lost 2 bases. The CDR3 protein is CASSPPGGISTDTQYF. CDR3 coding DNA: TGTGCCAGCTCACCACCGGGAGGGATATCCACAGATACGCAGTATTTT.

This chain uses TRBV2 with TRBJ2-1; 7 nucleotides align to TRBD2. Germline V gene sequence: CDR1 SNHLY, CDR2 FYNNEI. CDR3 length: 16 residues. V was clipped by 6 bases and J by 0 bases; unmatched bases: 8. The CDR3 loop is CASRELAFSSYNEQFF. CDR3 coding DNA: TGTGCCAGCAGGGAACTAGCGTTCAGCTCCTACAATGAGCAGTTCTTC.

The chain links TRBV30 to TRBJ2-7; D gene ambiguous. Germline values: CDR1 GTSNPN, CDR2 SVGIG (reference sequence). V was clipped by 0 bases and J by 6 bases, with 9 bases between them. CDR3 length: 12 residues. CDR3 loop: CAWSVYALEQYF. CDR3 DNA: TGTGCCTGGAGTGTATATGCTCTCGAGCAGTACTTC. Complete variable domain (other parts from reference TRBV30 and TRBJ2-7): SQTIHQWPATLVQPVGSPLSLECTVEGTSNPNLYWYRQAAGRGLQLLFYSVGIGQISSEVPQNLSASRPQDRQFILSSKKLLLSDSGFYLCAWSVYALEQYFGPGTRLTVT.

V and J are TRBV25-1 and TRBJ2-1, with 10 nucleotides matching TRBD1. The germline V gene encodes CDR1 MGHDK and CDR2 SYGVNS. CDR3 size: 12 residues. Trimming at V came to 5 bases and at J to 9 bases, leaving 1 base not matched to a gene. The CDR3 DNA is TGTGCCAGCAGTCGGACAGGGGGTGAGCAGTTCTTC. Protein sequence: CASSRTGGEQFF.

The CDR3 protein is CASSSTWDKEKLFF. The CDR3 region has the DNA TGTGCCAGCAGTTCCACATGGGACAAAGAAAAACTGTTTTTT. The chain carries TRBV7-9 and TRBJ1-4, with a tentative D call TRBD1 (6 bases). This CDR3 comprises 14 residues. The germline gives CDR1 SEHNR, CDR2 FQNEAQ (reference sequence). V lost 6 bases, J lost 8 bases, and 16 bases lay in between.

V usage is TRBV13 and J usage is TRBJ2-7; 10 bases agree with TRBD2. The CDR3 loop spans 15 amino acids. Germline trimming cut 2 bases from V and 3 bases from J; bases unmatched to any gene: 4. Germline CDR1 and CDR2: PRHDT and FYEKMQ (reference sequence). The CDR3, as DNA: TGTGCCAGCAGCTTAAGACTAGCGGGCCTCTACGAGCAGTACTTC. It translates to CASSLRLAGLYEQYF.

In this sample, this clone turned up once. The V and J genes are TRBV23-1 and TRBJ1-3; D is perhaps TRBD1 (5 bases). TRBV23-1 is an ORF, and what it does is uncertain. Trimming removed 1 base at V and 7 bases at J, with 14 bases between. This CDR3 comprises 15 residues. In DNA form, the CDR3 reads TGCGCCAGCAGTCAATTCTTCCGAGGGGCGAACACCATATATTTT. This codes for CASSQFFRGANTIYF.

The V call is TRBV7-9, the J call TRBJ1-3; possible D gene TRBD1, 6 bases. The germline V and J ends were trimmed by 5 bases and 7 bases, with 18 bases remaining between them. The CDR3 totals 15 residues. Germline CDR1 is SEHNR and CDR2 is FQNEAQ (reference sequence). The CDR3 sequence: CASSQPQGRPNTIYF. The CDR3 DNA follows: TGTGCCAGCAGCCAGCCCCAGGGGCGACCTAACACCATATATTTT.

The V gene is TRBV7-6, the J gene TRBJ1-1, with unresolved D. This CDR3 has 14 residues. CDR1 SGHVS and CDR2 FNYEAQ come from the germline V gene. V was cut by 3 bases and J by 1 base, with 9 bases left in between. CDR3 nucleotides: TGTGCCAGCAGCTTCCGGTCAGAGAACACTGAAGCTTTCTTT. Protein: CASSFRSENTEAFF.